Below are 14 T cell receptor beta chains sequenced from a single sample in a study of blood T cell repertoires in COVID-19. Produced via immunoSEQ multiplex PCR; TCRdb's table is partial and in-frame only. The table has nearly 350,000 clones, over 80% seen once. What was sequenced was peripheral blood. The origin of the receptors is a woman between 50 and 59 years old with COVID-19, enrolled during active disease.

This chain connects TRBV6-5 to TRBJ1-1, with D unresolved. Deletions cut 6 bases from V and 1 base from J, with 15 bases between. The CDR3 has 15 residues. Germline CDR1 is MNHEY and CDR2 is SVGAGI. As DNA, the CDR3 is TGTGCCAGCAGATTCGGGGAATGGGAGAACACTGAAGCTTTCTTT. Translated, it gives CASRFGEWENTEAFF.

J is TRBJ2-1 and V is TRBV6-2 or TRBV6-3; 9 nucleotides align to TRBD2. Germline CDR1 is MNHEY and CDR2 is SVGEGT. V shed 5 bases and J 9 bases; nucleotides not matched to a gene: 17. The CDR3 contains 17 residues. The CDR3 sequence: CASSNTRAGGPFSEQFF. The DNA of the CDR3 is TGTGCCAGCAGTAACACCCGGGCGGGAGGGCCTTTCAGTGAGCAGTTCTTC.

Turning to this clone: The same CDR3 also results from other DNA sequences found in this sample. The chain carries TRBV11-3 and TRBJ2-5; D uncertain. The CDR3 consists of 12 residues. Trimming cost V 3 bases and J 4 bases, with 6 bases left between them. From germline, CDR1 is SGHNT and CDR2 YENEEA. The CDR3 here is CASSFFGETQYF. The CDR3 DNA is TGTGCCAGCAGCTTCTTCGGAGAGACCCAGTACTTC. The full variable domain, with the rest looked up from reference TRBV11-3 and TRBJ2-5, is EAGVVQSPRYKIIEKKQPVAFWCNPISGHNTLYWYLQNLGQGPELLIRYENEEAVDDSQLPKDRFSAERLKGVDSTLKIQPAELGDSAVYLCASSFFGETQYFGPGTRLLVL.

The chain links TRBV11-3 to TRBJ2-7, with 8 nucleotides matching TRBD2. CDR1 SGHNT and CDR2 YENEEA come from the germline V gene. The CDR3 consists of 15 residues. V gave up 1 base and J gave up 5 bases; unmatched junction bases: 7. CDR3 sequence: CASSLGTRGGDEQYF. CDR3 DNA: TGTGCCAGCAGCTTAGGGACACGGGGGGGTGACGAGCAGTACTTC.

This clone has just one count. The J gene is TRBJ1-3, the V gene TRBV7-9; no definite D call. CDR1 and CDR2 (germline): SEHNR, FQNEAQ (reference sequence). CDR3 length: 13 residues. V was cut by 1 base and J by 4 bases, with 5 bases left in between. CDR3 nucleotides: TGTGCCAGCAGCTTAGGAGGAGGAAACACCATATATTTT. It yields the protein CASSLGGGNTIYF.

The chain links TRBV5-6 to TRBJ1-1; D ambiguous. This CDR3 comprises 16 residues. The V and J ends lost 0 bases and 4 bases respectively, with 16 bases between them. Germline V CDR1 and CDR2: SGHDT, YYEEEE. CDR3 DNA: TGTGCCAGCAGCTTGGTGACGGGTTCCCTTGCCACTGAAGCTTTCTTT. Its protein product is CASSLVTGSLATEAFF.

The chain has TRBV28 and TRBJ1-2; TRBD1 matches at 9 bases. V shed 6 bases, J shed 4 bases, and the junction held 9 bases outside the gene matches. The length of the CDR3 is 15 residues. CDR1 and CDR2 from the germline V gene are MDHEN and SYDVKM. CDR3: CASSRTGGGVYGYTF. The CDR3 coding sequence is TGTGCCAGCAGCCGCACAGGGGGCGGGGTCTATGGCTACACCTTC.

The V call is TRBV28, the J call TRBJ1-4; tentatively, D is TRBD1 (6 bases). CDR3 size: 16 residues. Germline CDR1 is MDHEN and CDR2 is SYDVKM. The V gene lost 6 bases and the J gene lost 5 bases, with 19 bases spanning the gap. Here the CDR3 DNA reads TGTGCCAGCAGCCAACGGGGGGCAGGTCGAAATGAAAAACTGTTTTTT. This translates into CASSQRGAGRNEKLFF.

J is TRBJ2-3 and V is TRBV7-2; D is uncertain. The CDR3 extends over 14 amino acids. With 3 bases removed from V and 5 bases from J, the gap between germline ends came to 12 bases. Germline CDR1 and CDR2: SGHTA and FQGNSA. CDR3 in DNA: TGTGCCAGCAGCTTTGCTAGGCCCTTAGATACGCAGTATTTT. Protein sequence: CASSFARPLDTQYF. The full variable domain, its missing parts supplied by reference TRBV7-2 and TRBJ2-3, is GAGVSQSPSNKVTEKGKDVELRCDPISGHTALYWYRQSLGQGLEFLIYFQGNSAPDKSGLPSDRFSAERTGGSVSTLTIQRTQQEDSAVYLCASSFARPLDTQYFGPGTRLTVL.

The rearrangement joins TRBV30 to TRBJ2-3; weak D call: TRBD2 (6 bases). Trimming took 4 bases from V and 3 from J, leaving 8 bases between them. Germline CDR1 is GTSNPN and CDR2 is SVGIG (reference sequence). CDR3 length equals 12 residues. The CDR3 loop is CAWNLATDTQYF. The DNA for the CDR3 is TGTGCCTGGAACCTAGCGACAGATACGCAGTATTTT.

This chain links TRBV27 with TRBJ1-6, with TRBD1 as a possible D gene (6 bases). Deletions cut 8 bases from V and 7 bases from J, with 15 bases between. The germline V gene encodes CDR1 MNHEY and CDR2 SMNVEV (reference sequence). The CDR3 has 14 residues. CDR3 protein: CASSPGQRNSPLHF. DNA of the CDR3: TGTGCCAGCTCACCAGGACAGAGAAATTCACCCCTCCACTTT.

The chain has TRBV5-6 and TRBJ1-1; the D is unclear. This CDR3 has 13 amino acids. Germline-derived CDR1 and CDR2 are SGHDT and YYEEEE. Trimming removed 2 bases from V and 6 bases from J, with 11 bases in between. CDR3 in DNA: TGTGCCAGCAGCTTAACGGAACGGGCTGAAGCTTTCTTT. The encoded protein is CASSLTERAEAFF.

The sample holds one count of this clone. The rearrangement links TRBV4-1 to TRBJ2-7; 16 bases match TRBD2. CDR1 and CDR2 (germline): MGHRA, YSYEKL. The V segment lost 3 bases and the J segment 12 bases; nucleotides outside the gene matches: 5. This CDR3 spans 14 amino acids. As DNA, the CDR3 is TGCGCCAGCAGCCAGGGGACTAGCGGGAGGGTCCTGTACTTC. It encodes CASSQGTSGRVLYF.

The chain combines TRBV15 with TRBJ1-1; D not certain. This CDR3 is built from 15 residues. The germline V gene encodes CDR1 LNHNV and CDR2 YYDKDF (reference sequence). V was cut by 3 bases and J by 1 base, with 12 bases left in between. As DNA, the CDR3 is TGTGCCACCAGCAGCCACTATACCGGGAACACTGAAGCTTTCTTT. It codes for CATSSHYTGNTEAFF.